This T cell receptor (beta chain) was retrieved from a study of vaccination effects on CD4 cells after COVID-19. Study in general: CD4+ T cells specific for antigen were expanded with viral peptide pools by the ViraFEST assay before sequencing. Pre-vaccine samples were drawn 16 days and one week before the first dose.

After more than 9 days in culture, the CD4+ T cells were isolated. This individual contracted SARS-CoV-2 between March and December 2020, as verified by PCR. The repertoire was sequenced with immunoSEQ multiplex PCR; TCRdb's copy has only in-frame clones and lacks some. The data contain approximately 47,000 clones, around 76% of them seen just once; the ten biggest clones take up approximately 12%. This clone occurred a few times. Its antigen is unidentified. Trimming took off 7 bases at V and 6 bases at J, with 10 bases between the two ends. The CDR3 runs 12 residues. The sequencing here drew on CD4+ T cells from PBMCs cultured without peptide, taken before COVID-19 vaccination. This chain links TRBV12-3 or TRBV12-4 with TRBJ1-5; D remains unclear. The clonotype comes from a human donor who had a prior SARS-CoV-2 infection. CDR3 DNA sequence: TGTGCCAGCATGTATTTTGGTCAGCCCCAGCATTTT. This codes for CASMYFGQPQHF.